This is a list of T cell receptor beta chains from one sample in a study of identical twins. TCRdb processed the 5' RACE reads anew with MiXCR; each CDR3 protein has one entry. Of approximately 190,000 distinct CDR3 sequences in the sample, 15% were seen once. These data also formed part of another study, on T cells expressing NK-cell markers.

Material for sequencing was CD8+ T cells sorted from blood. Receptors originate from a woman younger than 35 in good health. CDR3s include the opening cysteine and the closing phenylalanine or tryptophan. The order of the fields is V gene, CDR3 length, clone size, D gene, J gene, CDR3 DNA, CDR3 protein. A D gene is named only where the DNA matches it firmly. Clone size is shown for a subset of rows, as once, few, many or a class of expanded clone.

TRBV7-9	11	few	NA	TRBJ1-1	TGTGCCACTGCCCGGGACCCTGAAGCTTTCTTT	CATARDPEAFF
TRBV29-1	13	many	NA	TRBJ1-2	TGCAGCGTCCCCCGCCAGGGGCCCGGTGGCTACACCTTC	CSVPRQGPGGYTF
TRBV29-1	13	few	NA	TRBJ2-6	TGCAGCGTCCAGCCGCGGGGGGCCAACGTCCTGACTTTC	CSVQPRGANVLTF
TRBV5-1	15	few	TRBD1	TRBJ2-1	TGCGCCAGCAGCTTACGGGACAAGGGACAGTATGAGCAGTTCTTC	CASSLRDKGQYEQFF
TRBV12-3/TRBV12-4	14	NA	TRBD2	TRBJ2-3	TGTGCCAGCAATCTAGCGGGAGTGGGAGATACGCAGTATTTT	CASNLAGVGDTQYF
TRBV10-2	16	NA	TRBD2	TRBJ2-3	TGCGCCAGCAGTGAAAGACTAGCGGGTCAAAAAGATACGCAGTATTTT	CASSERLAGQKDTQYF
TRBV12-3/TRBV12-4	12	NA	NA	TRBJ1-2	TGTGCCAGCAGTTTGGTCAGCTATGGCTACACCTTC	CASSLVSYGYTF
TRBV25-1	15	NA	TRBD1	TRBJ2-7	TGTGCCAGCAGTGGCGACAGGGGATTTGAGGACGAGCAGTACTTC	CASSGDRGFEDEQYF
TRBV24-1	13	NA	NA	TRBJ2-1	TGTGCCACCAGGTCAGGGGGAGGCAATGAGCAGTTCTTC	CATRSGGGNEQFF
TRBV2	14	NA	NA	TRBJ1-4	TGTGCCAGCAGTGATCCCGTTAGGAATGAAAAACTGTTTTTT	CASSDPVRNEKLFF
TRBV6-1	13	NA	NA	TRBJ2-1	TGTGCCAGCAGTCCTTCCGTGGCTGGGGAGCAGTTCTTC	CASSPSVAGEQFF
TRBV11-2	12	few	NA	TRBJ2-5	TGTGCCAGCAGATCAGGGGCAGAGACCCAGTACTTC	CASRSGAETQYF
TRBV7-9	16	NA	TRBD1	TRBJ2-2	TGTGCCAGCGTTGACAGGGGACGACTGAACACCGGGGAGCTGTTTTTT	CASVDRGRLNTGELFF
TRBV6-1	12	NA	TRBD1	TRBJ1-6	TGTGCCAGCAGCCCAAGGGGACAGCCTCCTAACTTT	CASSPRGQPPNF
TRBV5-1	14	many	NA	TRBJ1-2	TGCGCCAGCAGGCAGCGGAGGGCTGGGTATGGCTACACCTTC	CASRQRRAGYGYTF
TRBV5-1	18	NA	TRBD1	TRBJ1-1	TGCGCCAGCAGCCTCCGCCGGGGACAGGGGAAAGTAAACACTGAAGCTTTCTTT	CASSLRRGQGKVNTEAFF
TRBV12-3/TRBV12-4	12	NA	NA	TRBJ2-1	TGTGCCAGCAGTTTCGGACCGGATGAGCAGTTCTTC	CASSFGPDEQFF
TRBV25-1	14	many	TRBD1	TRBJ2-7	TGTGCCAGCAGATCCCGGGACAGGGGAAGGGAGCAGTACTTC	CASRSRDRGREQYF
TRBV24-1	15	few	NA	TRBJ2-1	TGTGCCACCAGTGATTTGGGGACGGGGGCCAATGAGCAGTTCTTC	CATSDLGTGANEQFF
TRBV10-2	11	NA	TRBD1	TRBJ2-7	TGCGCCACTTCGGACAGGTTCGAGCAGTACTTC	CATSDRFEQYF
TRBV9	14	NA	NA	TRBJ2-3	TGTGCCAGCAGCCCTCAGCGGGGACAAGATACGCAGTATTTT	CASSPQRGQDTQYF
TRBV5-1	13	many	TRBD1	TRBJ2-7	TGCGCCAGCAGTTCTACAGGGGCCTACGAGCAGTACTTC	CASSSTGAYEQYF
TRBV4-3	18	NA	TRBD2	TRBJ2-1	TGCGCCAGCAGCCATGATGCCGACGGGACTAGCGACTACAATGAGCAGTTCTTC	CASSHDADGTSDYNEQFF
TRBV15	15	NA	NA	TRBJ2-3	TGTGCCACCAGCAGAGATCTCCTATACGCAGATACGCAGTATTTT	CATSRDLLYADTQYF
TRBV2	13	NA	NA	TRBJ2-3	TGTGCCAGCAGTGCCTCCTTAGTAGGGGAAATGTATTTT	CASSASLVGEMYF
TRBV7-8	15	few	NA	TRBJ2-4	TGTGCCAGCAGCTTATTATCGCAGGGGTATAACATTCAGTACTTC	CASSLLSQGYNIQYF
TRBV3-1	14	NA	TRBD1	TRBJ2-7	TGTGCCAGCAGCCCGGGACAGGCCCACTACGAGCAGTACTTC	CASSPGQAHYEQYF
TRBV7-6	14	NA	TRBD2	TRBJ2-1	TGTGCCAGCAGCTTGGGACTAGCGGGAGGGAAGCAGTTCTTC	CASSLGLAGGKQFF
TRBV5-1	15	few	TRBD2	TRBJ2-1	TGCGCCAGCAGCTTGGAGGCGGGGGGGCTCAATGAGCAGTTCTTC	CASSLEAGGLNEQFF
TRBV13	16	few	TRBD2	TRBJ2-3	TGTGCCAGCAGCCCCGTAGCGGGGGGACCCACAGATACGCAGTATTTT	CASSPVAGGPTDTQYF
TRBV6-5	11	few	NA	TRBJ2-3	TGTGCCTTAGGGAACACAGATACGCAGTATTTT	CALGNTDTQYF
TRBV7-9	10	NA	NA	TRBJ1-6	TGTGCCAGCAGCGCGGGGACCCTCCACTTT	CASSAGTLHF
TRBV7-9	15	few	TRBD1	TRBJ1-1	TGTGCCAGCACAGCGGGGGACAGGGGCGCCTCTGAAGCTTTCTTT	CASTAGDRGASEAFF
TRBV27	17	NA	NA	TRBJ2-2	TGTGCCAGCAGTTTATCGGATCTAGGGGCAAACACCGGGGAGCTGTTTTTT	CASSLSDLGANTGELFF
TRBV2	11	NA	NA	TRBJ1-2	TGTGCCAGCAAGGACAGCTATGGCTACACCTTC	CASKDSYGYTF
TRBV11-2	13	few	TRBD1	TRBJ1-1	TGTGCCAGCAGAATAGGACAGGGGGCTGAAGCTTTCTTT	CASRIGQGAEAFF
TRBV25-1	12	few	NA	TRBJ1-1	TGTGCCAGCAACGAATTTGGGACTGAAGCTTTCTTT	CASNEFGTEAFF
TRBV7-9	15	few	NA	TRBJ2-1	TGTGCCAGCCTCAGCAGTGGAGCGTTGAACAATGAGCAGTTCTTC	CASLSSGALNNEQFF
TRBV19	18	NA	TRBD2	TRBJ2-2	TGTGCCAGTCACGGGGCCTTCCTTAGCGGGAGGTACACCGGGGAGCTGTTTTTT	CASHGAFLSGRYTGELFF
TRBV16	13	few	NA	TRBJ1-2	TGTGCCAGCAGCTACAGAACTAACTATGGCTACACCTTC	CASSYRTNYGYTF
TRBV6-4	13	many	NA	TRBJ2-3	TGTGCCAGCAGTGACAGGGGCACAGATACGCAGTATTTT	CASSDRGTDTQYF
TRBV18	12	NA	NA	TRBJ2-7	TGTGCCAGCTCCGGAGAGTCGGACGAGCAGTACTTC	CASSGESDEQYF
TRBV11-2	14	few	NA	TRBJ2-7	TGTGCCAGCAGCTTAGTACTGGCAGGGAACGAGCAGTACTTC	CASSLVLAGNEQYF
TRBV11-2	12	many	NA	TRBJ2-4	TGTGCCAGCAGTTCGGAGGGGAACATTCAGTACTTC	CASSSEGNIQYF
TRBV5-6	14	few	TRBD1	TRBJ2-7	TGTGCCAGCAGCTTGGGACAGGGTATCCACGAGCAGTACTTC	CASSLGQGIHEQYF
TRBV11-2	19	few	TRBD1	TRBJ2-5	TGTGCCAGCACCCAAAATGGGGCCAGGGGGTATTCGTACCAAGAGACCCAGTACTTC	CASTQNGARGYSYQETQYF
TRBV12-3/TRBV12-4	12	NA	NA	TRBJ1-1	TGTGCCAGCAGCATTGGACAGCCGGAAGCTTTCTTT	CASSIGQPEAFF
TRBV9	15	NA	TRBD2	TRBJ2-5	TGTGCCAGCAGCGCCCTGGGAGCGGGAGACGAGACCCAGTACTTC	CASSALGAGDETQYF
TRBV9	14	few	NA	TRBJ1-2	TGTGCCAGCAGCGGCCGGACGCCTGAGTATGGCTACACCTTC	CASSGRTPEYGYTF
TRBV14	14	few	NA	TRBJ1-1	TGTGCCAGCAGCCAATTTGTTATGGACACTGAAGCTTTCTTT	CASSQFVMDTEAFF
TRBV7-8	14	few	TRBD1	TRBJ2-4	TGTGCCAGCCAGTCAGGGGACAGCAAAAACATTCAGTACTTC	CASQSGDSKNIQYF
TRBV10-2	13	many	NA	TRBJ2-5	TGCGCCAGCATGCAGGGTGTAGAAGAGACCCAGTACTTC	CASMQGVEETQYF
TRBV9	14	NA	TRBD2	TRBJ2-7	TGTGCCAGCAGCGGTACTAGCGCGTACTACGAGCAGTACTTC	CASSGTSAYYEQYF
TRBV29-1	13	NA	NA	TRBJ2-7	TGCAGCGTTGTCAAGGGGCCGTCCTACGAGCAGTACTTC	CSVVKGPSYEQYF
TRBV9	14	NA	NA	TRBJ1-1	TGTGCCAGCAGCATGGCAGGGCTGAACACTGAAGCTTTCTTT	CASSMAGLNTEAFF
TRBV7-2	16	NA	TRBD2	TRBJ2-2	TGTGCCAGCAGCTTGTCCGTAGCGGGAGACTCCGGGGAGCTGTTTTTT	CASSLSVAGDSGELFF
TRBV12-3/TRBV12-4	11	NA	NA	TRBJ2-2	TGTGCCAGCAAGACGACCGGGGAGCTGTTTTTT	CASKTTGELFF